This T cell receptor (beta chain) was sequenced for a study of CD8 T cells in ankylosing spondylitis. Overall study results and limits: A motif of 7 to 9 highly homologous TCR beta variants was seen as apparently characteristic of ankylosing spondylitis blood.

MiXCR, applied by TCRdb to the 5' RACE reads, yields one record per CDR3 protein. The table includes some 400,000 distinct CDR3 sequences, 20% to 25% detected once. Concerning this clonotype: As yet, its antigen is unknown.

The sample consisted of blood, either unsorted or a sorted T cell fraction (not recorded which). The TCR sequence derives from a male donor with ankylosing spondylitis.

In nucleotides, the CDR3 is TGTGCCAGCAGCCGGGAGGGACGGCCGAACACTGAAGCTTTCTTT. Translating gives CASSREGRPNTEAFF. The chain employs TRBV3-1 and TRBJ1-1; maybe TRBD1 (5 bases). From germline, CDR1 is LGHDT and CDR2 YNNKEL (reference sequence). Deletions cut 4 bases from V and 1 base from J, with 13 bases between. The CDR3 sequence is 15 residues long.